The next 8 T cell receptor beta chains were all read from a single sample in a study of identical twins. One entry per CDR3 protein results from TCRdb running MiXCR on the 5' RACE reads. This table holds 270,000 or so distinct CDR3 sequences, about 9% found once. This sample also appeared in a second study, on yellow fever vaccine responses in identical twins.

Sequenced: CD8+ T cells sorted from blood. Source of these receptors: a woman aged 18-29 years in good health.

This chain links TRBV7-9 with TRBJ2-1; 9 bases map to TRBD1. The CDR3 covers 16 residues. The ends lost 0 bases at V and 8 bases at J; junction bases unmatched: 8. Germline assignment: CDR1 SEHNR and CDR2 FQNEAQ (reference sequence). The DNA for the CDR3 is TGTGCCAGCAGCTTAGCTGGGACAGGGCAGGATGATGAGCAGTTCTTC. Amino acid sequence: CASSLAGTGQDDEQFF.

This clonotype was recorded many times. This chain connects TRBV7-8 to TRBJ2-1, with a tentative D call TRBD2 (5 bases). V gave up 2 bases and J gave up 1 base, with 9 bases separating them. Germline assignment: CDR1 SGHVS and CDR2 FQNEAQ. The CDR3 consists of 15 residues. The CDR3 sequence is CASSLWERSYNEQFF. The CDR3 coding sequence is TGTGCCAGCAGCTTATGGGAGCGTTCCTACAATGAGCAGTTCTTC.

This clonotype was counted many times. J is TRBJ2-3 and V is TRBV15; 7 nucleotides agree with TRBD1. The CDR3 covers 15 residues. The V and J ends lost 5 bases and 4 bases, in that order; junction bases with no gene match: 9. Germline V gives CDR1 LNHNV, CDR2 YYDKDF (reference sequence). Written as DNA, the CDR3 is TGTGCCACCAGCTTCGATCGTACAGGGGCAGATACGCAGTATTTT. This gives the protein CATSFDRTGADTQYF.

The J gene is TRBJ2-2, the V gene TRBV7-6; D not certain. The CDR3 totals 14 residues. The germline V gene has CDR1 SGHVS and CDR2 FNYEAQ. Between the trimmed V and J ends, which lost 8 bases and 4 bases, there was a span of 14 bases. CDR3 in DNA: TGTGCCAGCGGCAGTCCGGGTTTCACCGGGGAGCTGTTTTTT. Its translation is CASGSPGFTGELFF. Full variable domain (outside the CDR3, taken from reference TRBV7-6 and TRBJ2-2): GAGVSQSPRYKVTKRGQDVALRCDPISGHVSLYWYRQALGQGPEFLTYFNYEAQQDKSGLPNDRFSAERPEGSISTLTIQRTEQRDSAMYRCASGSPGFTGELFFGEGSRLTVL.

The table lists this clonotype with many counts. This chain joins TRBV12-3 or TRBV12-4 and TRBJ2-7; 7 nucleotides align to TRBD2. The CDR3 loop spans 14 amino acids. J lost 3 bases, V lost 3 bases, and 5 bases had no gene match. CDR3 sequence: CASSFGASGYEQYF. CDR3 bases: TGTGCCAGCAGTTTTGGCGCTAGCGGCTACGAGCAGTACTTC.

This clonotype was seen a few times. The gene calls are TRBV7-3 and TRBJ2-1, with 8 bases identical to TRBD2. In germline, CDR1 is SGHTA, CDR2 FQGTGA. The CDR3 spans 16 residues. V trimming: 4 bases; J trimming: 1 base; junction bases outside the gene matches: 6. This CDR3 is CASSSAGGNSYNEQFF. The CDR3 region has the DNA TGTGCCAGCAGCTCTGCGGGGGGCAATTCCTACAATGAGCAGTTCTTC.

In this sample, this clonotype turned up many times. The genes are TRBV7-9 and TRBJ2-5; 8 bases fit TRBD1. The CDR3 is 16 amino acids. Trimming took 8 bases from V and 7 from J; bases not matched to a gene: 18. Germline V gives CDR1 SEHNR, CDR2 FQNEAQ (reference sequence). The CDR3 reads CASGSTGDPKRGTQYF. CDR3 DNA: TGTGCCAGCGGTTCGACAGGGGATCCAAAGAGAGGGACCCAGTACTTC.

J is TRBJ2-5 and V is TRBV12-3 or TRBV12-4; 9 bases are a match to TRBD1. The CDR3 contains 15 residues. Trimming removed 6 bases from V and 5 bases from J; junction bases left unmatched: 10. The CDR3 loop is CASRRQGVGVETQYF. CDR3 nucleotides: TGTGCCAGCAGGAGACAGGGGGTTGGGGTGGAGACCCAGTACTTC.